Each of the 20 T cell receptor beta chains below was sequenced from the same sample in a study of blood T cells in healthy people across ages. Then a second PCR, running about 6 to 12 cycles, was carried out with a sample-barcoded 5' primer and a J-beta primer mix. Each CDR3 protein is one row after TCRdb ran MiXCR on the 5' RACE reads. Of 550,000 to 800,000 distinct CDR3 sequences in the sample, about 21% were seen once. The sequencing input was blood. Receptors originate from a man aged 65 to 79 in good health.

The genes are TRBV24-1 and TRBJ2-3; D is possibly TRBD2 (5 bases). The CDR3 runs to 15 residues. Germline V gives CDR1 KGHDR, CDR2 SFDVKD. V was shortened by 4 bases and J by 7 bases, with 17 bases between the two germline ends. The CDR3 nucleotides are TGTGCCACCAGTGACCCCCACCGGGAATCGTATACGCAGTATTTT. Encoded protein: CATSDPHRESYTQYF.

There are many counts of this clonotype. This chain links TRBV5-1 with TRBJ2-5; the match to TRBD2 covers 8 bases. Germline V gene sequence: CDR1 SGHRS, CDR2 YFSETQ. The CDR3 loop spans 17 amino acids. V trimming: 0 bases; J trimming: 1 base; junction bases outside the gene matches: 8. CDR3 residues: CASSLGAASGPQETQYF. DNA of the CDR3: TGCGCCAGCAGCTTGGGAGCGGCTAGCGGGCCCCAAGAGACCCAGTACTTC.

The chain recombines TRBV29-1 with TRBJ2-2; D unresolved. The CDR3 is made up of 10 amino acids. The ends were cut back, 6 bases at V and 11 bases at J, with 10 bases in the middle. CDR1 and CDR2 from the germline V gene are SQVTM and ANQGSEA. CDR3 DNA sequence: TGCAGCGTCCTGGACCCTGAGCTGTTTTTT. The encoded protein is CSVLDPELFF.

This clonotype has just a few counts. This chain connects TRBV20-1 to TRBJ2-2; D not certain. Between the trimmed V and J ends, which lost 2 bases and 3 bases, there was a span of 7 bases. The germline gives CDR1 DFQATT, CDR2 SNEGSKA (reference sequence). The CDR3 runs to 13 residues. The CDR3, as DNA: TGCAGTGCTAGAAACGGTTACACCGGGGAGCTGTTTTTT. Translated, it gives CSARNGYTGELFF.

V usage is TRBV4-1 and J usage is TRBJ1-3; D is uncertain. Trimming took 1 base from V and 0 from J, leaving 13 bases between them. The CDR3 totals 17 residues. Germline V gene data show CDR1 as MGHRA and CDR2 as YSYEKL. The DNA for the CDR3 is TGCGCCAGCAGCCAAGGCCGGATTACTAACTCTGGAAACACCATATATTTT. It yields the protein CASSQGRITNSGNTIYF.

This clonotype was seen a few times. The V gene is TRBV28, the J gene TRBJ2-6; D unresolved. Germline CDR1 and CDR2: MDHEN and SYDVKM. V dropped 2 bases and J dropped 2 bases, with 7 bases sitting between them. The length of the CDR3 is 15 residues. The DNA for the CDR3 is TGTGCCAGCAGTTTAGCCGCTACTGGGGCCAACGTCCTGACTTTC. Translated, it gives CASSLAATGANVLTF.

The chain employs TRBV9 and TRBJ2-1; D may match TRBD1 or TRBD2 (5 bases each). In germline, CDR1 is SGDLS, CDR2 YYNGEE. Trimming took 4 bases from V and 0 from J, leaving 17 bases between them. This CDR3 spans 17 amino acids. CDR3 sequence reads: CASSNPGTPSSYNEQFF. CDR3 in DNA: TGTGCCAGCAGCAACCCCGGGACCCCGAGCTCCTACAATGAGCAGTTCTTC.

The V gene is TRBV5-1, the J gene TRBJ2-1; D is possibly TRBD2 (6 bases). The V and J ends lost 4 bases and 4 bases respectively, with 18 bases between them. Per the germline V gene, CDR1 is SGHRS and CDR2 is YFSETQ. The CDR3 loop spans 16 amino acids. Written as DNA, the CDR3 is TGCGCCAGCAGCGTGGACCGGGACTCCTTTTACAATGAGCAGTTCTTC. Translated: CASSVDRDSFYNEQFF. Full variable domain (outside the CDR3, taken from reference TRBV5-1 and TRBJ2-1): KAGVTQTPRYLIKTRGQQVTLSCSPISGHRSVSWYQQTPGQGLQFLFEYFSETQRNKGNFPGRFSGRQFSNSRSEMNVSTLELGDSALYLCASSVDRDSFYNEQFFGPGTRLTVL.

The V call is TRBV28, the J call TRBJ2-7; the match to TRBD2 covers 7 bases. The CDR3 has 17 amino acids. The germline CDR1 and CDR2 sequences are MDHEN and SYDVKM. With V trimmed by 6 bases and J by 2 bases, 16 bases remained unmatched. CDR3 coding DNA: TGTGCCAGCAGACTTATCGCGGTCCGTGGGAGGGCCTACGAGCAGTACTTC. Protein: CASRLIAVRGRAYEQYF.

The chain couples TRBV2 to TRBJ2-2; D unclear. The CDR3 sequence is 14 residues long. Deletions cut 4 bases from V and 4 bases from J, with 10 bases between. CDR1 is SNHLY and CDR2 is FYNNEI in the germline V gene. The CDR3 sequence: CASSGPASTGELFF. As DNA, the CDR3 is TGTGCCAGCAGTGGGCCAGCAAGCACCGGGGAGCTGTTTTTT. The variable domain in full, completed from reference TRBV2 and TRBJ2-2, reads EPEVTQTPSHQVTQMGQEVILRCVPISNHLYFYWYRQILGQKVEFLVSFYNNEISEKSEIFDDQFSVERPDGSNFTLKIRSTKLEDSAMYFCASSGPASTGELFFGEGSRLTVL.

The CDR3 coding sequence is TGCGCCAGCAGCTTGCTAGGACAGGCAACCGATGAGCAGTTCTTC. It is translated as CASSLLGQATDEQFF. The chain combines TRBV5-1 with TRBJ2-1; 7 bases map to TRBD1. Trimming took 1 base from V and 8 from J; bases not matched to a gene: 9. The CDR3 is 15 residues long. Germline CDR1 is SGHRS and CDR2 is YFSETQ.

The chain recombines TRBV4-3 with TRBJ2-1; 10 positions agree with TRBD2. V lost 1 base and J lost 8; bases outside the gene matches: 11. The CDR3 is 17 residues long. Germline lookup yields CDR1 LGHNA and CDR2 YSLEER. CDR3 nucleotides: TGCGCCAGCAGCCAAGGGGCTAGCGGGAGTGGCGGCGATGAGCAGTTCTTC. It yields the protein CASSQGASGSGGDEQFF.

The chain combines TRBV7-3 with TRBJ2-1; TRBD2 aligns across 7 bases. J lost 0 bases, V lost 9 bases, and 8 bases had no gene match. The germline gives CDR1 SGHTA, CDR2 FQGTGA. The CDR3 loop spans 15 amino acids. The CDR3 region is CARQARDYSYNEQFF. Written as DNA, the CDR3 is TGTGCCAGACAAGCCCGGGACTACTCCTACAATGAGCAGTTCTTC.

Turning to this clonotype: At one boundary the junction diverges from the germline segment, which might be a read error. The rearrangement uses TRBV7-2 and TRBJ2-1, with 11 positions matching TRBD2. In germline, CDR1 is SGHTA, CDR2 FQGNSA. This CDR3 has 16 amino acids. The CDR3: CASSPAGTSGYKEQFF. The CDR3 DNA reads as TGTGCCAGCAGCCCCGCCGGGACTAGCGGCTACAAAGAGCAGTTCTTC.

This clonotype showed up just a few times. The CDR3 region has the DNA TGTGCCAGCATACAGGGATCTAATTCACCCCTCCACTTT. Residues: CASIQGSNSPLHF. The J gene is TRBJ1-6, the V gene TRBV3-1, with a tentative D call TRBD1 (6 bases). The CDR3 totals 13 residues. V gave up 7 bases and J gave up 6 bases, with 10 bases separating them. Germline V gene lookup returns CDR1 LGHDT and CDR2 YNNKEL (reference sequence).

This clonotype was observed a handful of times. This chain links TRBV20-1 with TRBJ2-4; 10 bases align to TRBD2. The CDR3 is made up of 15 amino acids. CDR1 and CDR2 from the germline V gene are DFQATT and SNEGSKA (reference sequence). Germline trimming cut 3 bases from V and 6 bases from J; bases unmatched to any gene: 8. The chain's CDR3 is CSARVLAGVGNIQYF. CDR3 bases: TGCAGTGCTAGGGTCCTAGCGGGAGTGGGAAACATTCAGTACTTC.

In this sample, this clonotype turned up a few times. The V and J genes are TRBV28 and TRBJ2-7; TRBD2 matches 8 bases. The CDR3 is made up of 11 amino acids. Per the germline V gene, CDR1 is MDHEN and CDR2 is SYDVKM. The J segment lost 12 bases and the V segment lost 5 bases, leaving 6 bases of the junction unmatched. The CDR3 DNA reads TGTGCCAGCAGTCCCCGGGAGGGTTGGTACTTC. Translated: CASSPREGWYF.

This clonotype has just a few counts. The V and J genes are TRBV5-1 and TRBJ1-6, with a weak D call TRBD1 (6 bases). The V and J ends lost 4 bases and 7 bases respectively, with 15 bases between them. Germline V gene lookup returns CDR1 SGHRS and CDR2 YFSETQ. The CDR3 is 15 residues long. The CDR3 protein is CASSSAQGGNSPLHF. In DNA form, the CDR3 reads TGCGCCAGCAGCAGCGCACAGGGAGGAAATTCACCCCTCCACTTT.

The J gene is TRBJ2-5, the V gene TRBV20-1; D is perhaps TRBD2 (6 bases). V was cut by 5 bases and J by 1 base, with 20 bases left in between. CDR1 and CDR2 from the germline V gene are DFQATT and SNEGSKA (reference sequence). This CDR3 has 16 amino acids. This chain's CDR3 is CSAPGATGRLQETQYF. The CDR3, as DNA: TGCAGTGCTCCCGGGGCTACCGGGAGACTCCAAGAGACCCAGTACTTC.

The sample holds a few counts of this clonotype. V gene TRBV3-1 combines with J gene TRBJ2-5; D remains unclear. The germline gives CDR1 LGHDT, CDR2 YNNKEL (reference sequence). Trimming took off 3 bases at V and 4 bases at J, with 12 bases between the two ends. The CDR3 sequence is 14 residues long. The CDR3 loop reads CASSHGSVRETQYF. CDR3 DNA sequence: TGTGCCAGCAGCCATGGCAGCGTGAGAGAGACCCAGTACTTC.